One sample yielded the 6 T cell receptor beta chains listed below, sequenced in a study of T cells expressing NK-cell markers. TCRdb reprocessed the 5' RACE reads, with one entry per CDR3 protein and no DNA. This sample's table has 500,000 or so distinct CDR3 sequences. Sequences were obtained from blood T cells: a sorted CD56 or NKG2C T cell subset, CD4+ or CD8+ T cells, or bulk PBMC T cells (not recorded which). The receptors were gathered from a man aged 18 to 30 in good health.

The CDR3 protein is CASSQNQRATLQETQYF. The J gene is TRBJ2-5, the V gene TRBV3-1; TCRdb's D gene call, TRBD1, goes unchecked for lack of DNA. The germline V gene encodes CDR1 LGHDT and CDR2 YNNKEL (reference sequence). The CDR3 has 17 residues.

The chain couples TRBV20-1 to TRBJ2-7. Germline assignment: CDR1 DFQATT and CDR2 SNEGSKA (reference sequence). The CDR3 covers 11 residues. The CDR3 region is CSARGMREQYF.

CDR3 loop: CASSITSTGELFF. The V and J genes are TRBV12-3 or TRBV12-4 and TRBJ2-2. The CDR3 has 13 amino acids.

The chain combines TRBV7-9 with TRBJ2-2. CDR1 is SEHNR and CDR2 is FQNEAQ in the germline V gene (reference sequence). This CDR3 is built from 16 residues. Here the CDR3 reads CASTLNWRANTGELFF.

The V gene is TRBV4-1, the J gene TRBJ2-1; the D call of TRBD2 rests on TCRdb alone, since no DNA is present to check it. CDR3 length: 14 residues. The germline gives CDR1 MGHRA, CDR2 YSYEKL. CDR3 sequence: CASNPSSVGNEQFF.

This chain uses TRBV3-1 with TRBJ1-2; TCRdb selects TRBD1, and the lack of DNA leaves this call unchecked. There are 14 residues in the CDR3. Per the germline V gene, CDR1 is LGHDT and CDR2 is YNNKEL (reference sequence). The CDR3 loop is CASSQGRGAYGYTF.